This T cell receptor (beta chain) was identified during a study of T cell clusters in autoimmune cytopenias. Broader study findings: Clustering suggested that physiological T cell clusters were missing in primary autoimmune cytopenia patients. TRB repertoire shifts in secondary cytopenia and chronic lymphocytic leukemia mostly reflected lymphoma, not autoimmunity.

Multiplex touch-down PCR amplified TRB using TRB-A and TRB-B pools in one tube. One entry per CDR3 protein, without DNA, is what TCRdb gives after re-calling the multiplex PCR reads. This repertoire includes several thousand distinct CDR3 sequences. TRB amplification used 250 ng of peripheral blood genomic DNA. On this clonotype: What it recognizes is unknown.

Germline-derived CDR1 and CDR2 are MNHEY and SMNVEV (reference sequence). CDR3 length equals 14 residues. Sequences were obtained from peripheral blood. The TCR comes from a human donor with an autoimmune cytopenia or autoimmune hepatitis (not recorded which). The chain joins TRBV27 to TRBJ2-1; there is no DNA to check the TCRdb D call of TRBD1. The CDR3 sequence: CASRRWDRNNEQFF.